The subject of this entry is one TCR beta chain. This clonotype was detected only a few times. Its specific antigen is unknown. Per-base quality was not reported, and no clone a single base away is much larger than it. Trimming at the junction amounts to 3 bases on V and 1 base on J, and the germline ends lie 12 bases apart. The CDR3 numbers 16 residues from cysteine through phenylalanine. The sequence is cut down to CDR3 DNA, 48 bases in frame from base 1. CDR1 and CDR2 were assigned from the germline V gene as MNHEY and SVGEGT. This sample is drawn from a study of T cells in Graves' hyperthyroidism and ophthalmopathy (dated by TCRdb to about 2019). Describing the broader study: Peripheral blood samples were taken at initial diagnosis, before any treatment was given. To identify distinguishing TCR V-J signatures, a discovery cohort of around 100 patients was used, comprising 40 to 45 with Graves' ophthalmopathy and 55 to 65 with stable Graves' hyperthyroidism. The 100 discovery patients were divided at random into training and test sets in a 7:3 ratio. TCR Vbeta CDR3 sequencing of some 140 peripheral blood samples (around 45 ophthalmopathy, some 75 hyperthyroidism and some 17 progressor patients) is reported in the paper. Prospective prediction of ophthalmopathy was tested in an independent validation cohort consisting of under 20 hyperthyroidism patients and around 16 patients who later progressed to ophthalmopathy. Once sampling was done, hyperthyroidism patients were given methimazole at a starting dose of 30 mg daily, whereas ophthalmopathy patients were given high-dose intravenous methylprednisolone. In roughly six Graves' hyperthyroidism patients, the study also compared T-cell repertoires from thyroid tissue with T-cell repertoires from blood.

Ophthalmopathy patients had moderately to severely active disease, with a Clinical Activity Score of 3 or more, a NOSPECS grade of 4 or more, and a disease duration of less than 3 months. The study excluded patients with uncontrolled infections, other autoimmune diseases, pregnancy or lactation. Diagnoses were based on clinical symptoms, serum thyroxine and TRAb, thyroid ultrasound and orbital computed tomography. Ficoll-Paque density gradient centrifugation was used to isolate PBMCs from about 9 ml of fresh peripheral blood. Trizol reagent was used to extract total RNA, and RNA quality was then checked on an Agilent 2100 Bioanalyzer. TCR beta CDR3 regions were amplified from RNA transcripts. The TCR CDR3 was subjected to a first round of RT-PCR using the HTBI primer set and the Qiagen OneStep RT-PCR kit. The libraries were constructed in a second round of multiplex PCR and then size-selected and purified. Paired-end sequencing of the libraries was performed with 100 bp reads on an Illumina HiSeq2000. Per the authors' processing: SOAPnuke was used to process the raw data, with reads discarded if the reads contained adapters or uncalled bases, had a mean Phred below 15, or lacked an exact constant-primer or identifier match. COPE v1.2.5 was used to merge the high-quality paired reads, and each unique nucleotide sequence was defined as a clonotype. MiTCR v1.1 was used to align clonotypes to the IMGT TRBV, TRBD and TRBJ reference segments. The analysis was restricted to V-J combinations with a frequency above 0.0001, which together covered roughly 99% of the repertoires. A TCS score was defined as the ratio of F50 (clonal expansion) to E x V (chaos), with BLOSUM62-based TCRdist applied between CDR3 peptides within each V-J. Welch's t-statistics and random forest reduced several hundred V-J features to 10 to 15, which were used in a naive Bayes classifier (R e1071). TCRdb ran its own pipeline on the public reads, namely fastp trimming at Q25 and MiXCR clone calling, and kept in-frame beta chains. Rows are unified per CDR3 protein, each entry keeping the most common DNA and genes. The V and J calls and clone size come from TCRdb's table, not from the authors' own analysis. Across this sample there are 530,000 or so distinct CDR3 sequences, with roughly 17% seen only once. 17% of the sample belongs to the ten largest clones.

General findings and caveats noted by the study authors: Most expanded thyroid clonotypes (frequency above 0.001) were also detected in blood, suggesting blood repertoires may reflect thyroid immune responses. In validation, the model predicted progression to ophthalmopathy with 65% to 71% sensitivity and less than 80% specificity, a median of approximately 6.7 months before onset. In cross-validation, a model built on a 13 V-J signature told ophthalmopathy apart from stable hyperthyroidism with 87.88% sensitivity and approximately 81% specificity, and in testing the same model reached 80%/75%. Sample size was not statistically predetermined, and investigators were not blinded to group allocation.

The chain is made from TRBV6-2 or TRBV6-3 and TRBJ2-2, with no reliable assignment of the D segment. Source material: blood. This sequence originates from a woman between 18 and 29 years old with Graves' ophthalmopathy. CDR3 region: CASSYDSPGNTGELFF. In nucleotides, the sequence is TGTGCCAGCAGTTATGACTCCCCAGGGAACACCGGGGAGCTGTTTTTT.